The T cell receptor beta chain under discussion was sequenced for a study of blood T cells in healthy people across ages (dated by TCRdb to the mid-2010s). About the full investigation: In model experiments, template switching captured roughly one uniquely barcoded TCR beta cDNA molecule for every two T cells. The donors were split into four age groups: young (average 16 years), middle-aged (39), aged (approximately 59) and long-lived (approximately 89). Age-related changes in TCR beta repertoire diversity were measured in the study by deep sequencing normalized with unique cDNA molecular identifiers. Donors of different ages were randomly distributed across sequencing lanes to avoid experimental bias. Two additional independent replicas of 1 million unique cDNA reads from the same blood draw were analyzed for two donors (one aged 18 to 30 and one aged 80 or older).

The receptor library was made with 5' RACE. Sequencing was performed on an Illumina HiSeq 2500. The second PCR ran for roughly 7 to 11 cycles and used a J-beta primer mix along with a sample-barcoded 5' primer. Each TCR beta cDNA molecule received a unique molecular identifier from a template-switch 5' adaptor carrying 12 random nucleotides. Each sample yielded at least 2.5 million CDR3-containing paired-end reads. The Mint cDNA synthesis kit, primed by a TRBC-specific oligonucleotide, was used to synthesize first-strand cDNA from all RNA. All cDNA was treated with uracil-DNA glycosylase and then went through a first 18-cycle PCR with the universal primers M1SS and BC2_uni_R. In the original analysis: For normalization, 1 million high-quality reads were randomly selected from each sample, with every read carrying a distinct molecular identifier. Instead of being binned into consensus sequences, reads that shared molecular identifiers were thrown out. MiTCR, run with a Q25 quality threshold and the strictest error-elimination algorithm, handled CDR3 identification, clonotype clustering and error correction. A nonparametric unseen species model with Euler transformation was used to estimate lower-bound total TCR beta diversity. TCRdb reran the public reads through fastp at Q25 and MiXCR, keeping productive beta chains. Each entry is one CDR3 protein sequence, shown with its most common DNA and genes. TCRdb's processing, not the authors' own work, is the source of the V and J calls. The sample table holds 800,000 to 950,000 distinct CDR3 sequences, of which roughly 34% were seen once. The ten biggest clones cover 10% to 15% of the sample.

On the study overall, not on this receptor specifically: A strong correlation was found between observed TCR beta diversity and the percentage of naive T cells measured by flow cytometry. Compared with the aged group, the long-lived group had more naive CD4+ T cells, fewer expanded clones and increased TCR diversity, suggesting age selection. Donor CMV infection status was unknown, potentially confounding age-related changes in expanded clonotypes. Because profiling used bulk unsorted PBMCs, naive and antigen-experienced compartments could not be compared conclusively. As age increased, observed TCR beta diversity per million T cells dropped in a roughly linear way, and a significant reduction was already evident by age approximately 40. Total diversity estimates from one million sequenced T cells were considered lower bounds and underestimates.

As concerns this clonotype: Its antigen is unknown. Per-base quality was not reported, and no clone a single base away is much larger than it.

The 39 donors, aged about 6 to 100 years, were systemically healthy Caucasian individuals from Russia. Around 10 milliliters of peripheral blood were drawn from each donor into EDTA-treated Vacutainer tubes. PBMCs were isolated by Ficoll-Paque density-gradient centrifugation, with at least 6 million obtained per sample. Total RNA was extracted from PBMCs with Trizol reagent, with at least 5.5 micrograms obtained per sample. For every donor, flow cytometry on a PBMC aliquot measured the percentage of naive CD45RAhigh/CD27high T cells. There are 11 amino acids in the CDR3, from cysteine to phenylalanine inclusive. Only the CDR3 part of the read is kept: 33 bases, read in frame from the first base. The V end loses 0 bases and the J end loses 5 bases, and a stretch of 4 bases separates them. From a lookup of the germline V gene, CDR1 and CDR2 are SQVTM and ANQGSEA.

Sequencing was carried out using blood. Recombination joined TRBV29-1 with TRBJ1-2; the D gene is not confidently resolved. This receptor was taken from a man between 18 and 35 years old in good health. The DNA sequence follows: TGCAGCGTTGAAGAACGATATGGCTACACCTTC. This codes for CSVEERYGYTF.